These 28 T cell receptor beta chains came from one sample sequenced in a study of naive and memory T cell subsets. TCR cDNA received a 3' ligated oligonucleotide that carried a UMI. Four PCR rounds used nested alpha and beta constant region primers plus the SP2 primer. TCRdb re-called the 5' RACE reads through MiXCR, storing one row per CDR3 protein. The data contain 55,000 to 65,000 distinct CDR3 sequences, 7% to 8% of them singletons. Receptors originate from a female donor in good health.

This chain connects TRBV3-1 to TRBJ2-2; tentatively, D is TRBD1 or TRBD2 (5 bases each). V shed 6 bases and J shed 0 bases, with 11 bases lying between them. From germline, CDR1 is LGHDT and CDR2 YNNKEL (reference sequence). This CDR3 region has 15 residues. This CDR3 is CASRVGTANTGELFF. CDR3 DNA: TGTGCCAGCAGAGTGGGGACGGCGAACACCGGGGAGCTGTTTTTT.

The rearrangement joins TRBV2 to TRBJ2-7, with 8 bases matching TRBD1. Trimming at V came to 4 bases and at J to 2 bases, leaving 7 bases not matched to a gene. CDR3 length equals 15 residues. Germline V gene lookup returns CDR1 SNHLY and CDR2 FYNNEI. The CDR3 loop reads CASSGGTGSPYEQYF. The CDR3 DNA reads TGTGCCAGCAGTGGGGGGACAGGTTCGCCCTACGAGCAGTACTTC.

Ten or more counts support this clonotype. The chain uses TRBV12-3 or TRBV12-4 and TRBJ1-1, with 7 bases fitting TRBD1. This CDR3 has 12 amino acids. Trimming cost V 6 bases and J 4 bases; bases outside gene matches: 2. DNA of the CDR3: TGTGCCAGCAGCCCAGGGGGCACTGAAGCTTTCTTT. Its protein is CASSPGGTEAFF.

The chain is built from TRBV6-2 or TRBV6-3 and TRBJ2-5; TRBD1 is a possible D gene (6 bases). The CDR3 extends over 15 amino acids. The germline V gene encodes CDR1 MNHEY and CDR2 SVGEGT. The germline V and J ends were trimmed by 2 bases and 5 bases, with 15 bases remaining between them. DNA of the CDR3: TGTGCCAGCAGTTACCCAGGGGCCCTGGGGGAGACCCAGTACTTC. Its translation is CASSYPGALGETQYF.

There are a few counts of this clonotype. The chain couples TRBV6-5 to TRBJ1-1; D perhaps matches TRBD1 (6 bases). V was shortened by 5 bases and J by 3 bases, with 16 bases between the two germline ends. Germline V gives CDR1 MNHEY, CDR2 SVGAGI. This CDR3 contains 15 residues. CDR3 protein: CASSLPGGGDTEAFF. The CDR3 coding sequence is TGTGCCAGCAGTCTTCCCGGGGGCGGGGACACTGAAGCTTTCTTT.

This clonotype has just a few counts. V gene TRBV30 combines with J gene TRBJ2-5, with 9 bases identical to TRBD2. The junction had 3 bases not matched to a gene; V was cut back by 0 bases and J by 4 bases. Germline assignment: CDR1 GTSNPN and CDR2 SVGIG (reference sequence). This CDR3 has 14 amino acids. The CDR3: CAWSVIAGAETQYF. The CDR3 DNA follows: TGTGCCTGGAGTGTAATAGCGGGAGCAGAGACCCAGTACTTC.

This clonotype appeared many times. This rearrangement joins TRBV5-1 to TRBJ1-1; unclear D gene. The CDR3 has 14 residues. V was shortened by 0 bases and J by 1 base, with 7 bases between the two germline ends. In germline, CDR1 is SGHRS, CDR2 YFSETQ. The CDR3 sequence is CASSLDRQNTEAFF. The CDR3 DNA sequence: TGCGCCAGCAGCTTGGACAGACAGAACACTGAAGCTTTCTTT.

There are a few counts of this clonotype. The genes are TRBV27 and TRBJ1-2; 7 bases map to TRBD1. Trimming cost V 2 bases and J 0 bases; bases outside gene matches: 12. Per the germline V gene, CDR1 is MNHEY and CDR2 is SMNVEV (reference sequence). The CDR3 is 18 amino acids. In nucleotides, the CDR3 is TGTGCCAGCAGTTTAACGTATCAACAGGGGCTGGCTAACTATGGCTACACCTTC. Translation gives CASSLTYQQGLANYGYTF.

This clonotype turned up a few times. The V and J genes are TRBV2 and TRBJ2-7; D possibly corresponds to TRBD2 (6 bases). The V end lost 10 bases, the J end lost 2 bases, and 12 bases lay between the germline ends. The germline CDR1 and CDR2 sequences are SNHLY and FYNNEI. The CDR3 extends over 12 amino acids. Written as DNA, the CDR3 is TGTGCCACCGGAGGAGGGACCTACGAGCAGTACTTC. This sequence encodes CATGGGTYEQYF.

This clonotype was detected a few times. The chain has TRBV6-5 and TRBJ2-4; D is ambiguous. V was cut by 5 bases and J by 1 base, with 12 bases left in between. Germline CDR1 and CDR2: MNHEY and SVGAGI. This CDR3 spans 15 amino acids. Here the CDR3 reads CASSARVPAKNIQYF. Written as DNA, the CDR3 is TGTGCCAGCAGTGCCCGAGTCCCGGCCAAAAACATTCAGTACTTC.

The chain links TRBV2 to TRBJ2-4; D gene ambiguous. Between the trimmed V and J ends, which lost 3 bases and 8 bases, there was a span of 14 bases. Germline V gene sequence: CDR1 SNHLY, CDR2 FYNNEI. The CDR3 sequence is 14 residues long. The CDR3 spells CASSEGRQGHIQYF. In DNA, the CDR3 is TGTGCCAGCAGTGAGGGCAGGCAAGGTCACATTCAGTACTTC.

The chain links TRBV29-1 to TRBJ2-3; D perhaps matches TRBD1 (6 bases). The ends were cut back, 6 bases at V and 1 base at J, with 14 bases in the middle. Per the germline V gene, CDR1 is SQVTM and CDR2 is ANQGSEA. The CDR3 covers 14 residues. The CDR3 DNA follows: TGCAGCGTGAATCGACAGGACCGCACAGATACGCAGTATTTT. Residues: CSVNRQDRTDTQYF.

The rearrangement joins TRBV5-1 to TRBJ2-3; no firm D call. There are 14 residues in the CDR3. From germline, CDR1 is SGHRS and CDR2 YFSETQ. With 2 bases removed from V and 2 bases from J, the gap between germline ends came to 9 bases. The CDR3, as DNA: TGCGCCAGCAGCTTTTGGAAAGTCACAGATACGCAGTATTTT. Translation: CASSFWKVTDTQYF.

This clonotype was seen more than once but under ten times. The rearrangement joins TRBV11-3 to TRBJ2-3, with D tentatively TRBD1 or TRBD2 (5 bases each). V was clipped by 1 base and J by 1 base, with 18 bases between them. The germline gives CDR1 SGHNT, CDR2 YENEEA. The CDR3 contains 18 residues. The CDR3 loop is CASSLGLRGTSGTDTQYF. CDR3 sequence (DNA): TGTGCCAGCAGCTTAGGTCTGAGGGGCACGTCTGGCACAGATACGCAGTATTTT.

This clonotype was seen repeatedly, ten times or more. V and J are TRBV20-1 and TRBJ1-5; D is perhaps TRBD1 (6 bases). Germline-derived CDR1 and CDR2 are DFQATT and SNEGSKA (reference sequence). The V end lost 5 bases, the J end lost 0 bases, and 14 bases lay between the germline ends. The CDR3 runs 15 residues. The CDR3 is CSAAGGGYSNQPQHF. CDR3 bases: TGCAGTGCTGCCGGAGGGGGTTATAGCAATCAGCCCCAGCATTTT.

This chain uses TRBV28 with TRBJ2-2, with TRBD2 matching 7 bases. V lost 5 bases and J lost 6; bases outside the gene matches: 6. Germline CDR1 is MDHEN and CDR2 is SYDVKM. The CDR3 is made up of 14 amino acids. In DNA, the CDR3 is TGTGCCAGCAGTCCCCGACTAGCCCCCGGGGAGCTGTTTTTT. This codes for CASSPRLAPGELFF.

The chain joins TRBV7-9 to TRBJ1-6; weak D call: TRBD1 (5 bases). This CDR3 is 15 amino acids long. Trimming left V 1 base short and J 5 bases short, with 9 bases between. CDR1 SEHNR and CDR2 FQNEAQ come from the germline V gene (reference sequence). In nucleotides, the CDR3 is TGTGCCAGCAGCTTAGAGGGGCTGGATAATTCACCCCTCCACTTT. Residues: CASSLEGLDNSPLHF.

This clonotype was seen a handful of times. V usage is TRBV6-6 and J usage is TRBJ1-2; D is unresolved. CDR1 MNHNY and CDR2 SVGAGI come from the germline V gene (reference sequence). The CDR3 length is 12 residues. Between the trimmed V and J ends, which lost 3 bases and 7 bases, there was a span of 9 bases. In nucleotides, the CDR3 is TGTGCCAGCAGTTATTTGGAATCTGGCTACACCTTC. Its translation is CASSYLESGYTF.

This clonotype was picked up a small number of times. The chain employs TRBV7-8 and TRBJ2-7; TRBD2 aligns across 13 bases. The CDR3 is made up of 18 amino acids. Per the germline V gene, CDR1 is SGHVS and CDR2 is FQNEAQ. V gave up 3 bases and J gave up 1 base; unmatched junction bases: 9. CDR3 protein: CASSFTRTSGSYSYEQYF. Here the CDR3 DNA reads TGTGCCAGCAGCTTCACCCGGACTAGCGGGAGTTATTCCTACGAGCAGTACTTC.

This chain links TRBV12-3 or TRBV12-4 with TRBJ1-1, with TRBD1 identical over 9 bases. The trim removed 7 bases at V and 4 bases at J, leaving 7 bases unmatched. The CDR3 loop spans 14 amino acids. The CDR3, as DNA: TGTGCCAGCAACGCACAGGGGGCGACCACTGAAGCTTTCTTT. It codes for CASNAQGATTEAFF.

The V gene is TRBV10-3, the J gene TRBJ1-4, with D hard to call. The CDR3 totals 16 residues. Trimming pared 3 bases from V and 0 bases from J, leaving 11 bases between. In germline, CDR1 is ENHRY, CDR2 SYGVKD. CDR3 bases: TGTGCCATCAGTGATGAGGGTTGGGCAACTAATGAAAAACTGTTTTTT. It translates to CAISDEGWATNEKLFF.

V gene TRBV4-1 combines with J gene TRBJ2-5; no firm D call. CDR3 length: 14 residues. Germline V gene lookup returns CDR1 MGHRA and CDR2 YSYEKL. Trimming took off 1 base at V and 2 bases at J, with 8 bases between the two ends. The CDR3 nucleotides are TGCGCCAGCAGCCAAGTGCCGATACAAGAGACCCAGTACTTC. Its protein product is CASSQVPIQETQYF.

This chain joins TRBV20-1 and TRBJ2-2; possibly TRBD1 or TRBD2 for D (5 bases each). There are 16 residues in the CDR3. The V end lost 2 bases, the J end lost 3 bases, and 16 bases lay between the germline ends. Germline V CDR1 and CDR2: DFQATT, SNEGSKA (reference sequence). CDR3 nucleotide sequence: TGCAGTGCTAGACCCCCCGGGACCGTTGACACCGGGGAGCTGTTTTTT. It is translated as CSARPPGTVDTGELFF.

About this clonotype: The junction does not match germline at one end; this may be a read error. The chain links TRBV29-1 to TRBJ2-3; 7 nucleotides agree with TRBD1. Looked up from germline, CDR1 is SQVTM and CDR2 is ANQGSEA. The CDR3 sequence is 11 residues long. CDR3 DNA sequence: TGCAGCGTTGAACCGTCCGGACAGGATCCTTTT. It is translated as CSVEPSGQDPF.

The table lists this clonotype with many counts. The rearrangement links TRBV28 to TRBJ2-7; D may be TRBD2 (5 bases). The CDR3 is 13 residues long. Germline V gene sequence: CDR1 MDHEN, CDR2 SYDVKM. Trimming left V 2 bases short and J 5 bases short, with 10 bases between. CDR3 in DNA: TGTGCCAGCAGTTTAGAGGGCGGGCACGAGCAGTACTTC. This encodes CASSLEGGHEQYF. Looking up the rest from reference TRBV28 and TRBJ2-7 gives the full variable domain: DVKVTQSSRYLVKRTGEKVFLECVQDMDHENMFWYRQDPGLGLRLIYFSYDVKMKEKGDIPEGYSVSREKKERFSLILESASTNQTSMYLCASSLEGGHEQYFGPGTRLTVT.

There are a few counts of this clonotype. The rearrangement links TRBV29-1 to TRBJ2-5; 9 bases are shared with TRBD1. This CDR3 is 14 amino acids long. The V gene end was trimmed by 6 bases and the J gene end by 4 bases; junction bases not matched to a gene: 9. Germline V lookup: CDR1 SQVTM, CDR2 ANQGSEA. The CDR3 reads CSVQPGQGPETQYF. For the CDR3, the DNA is TGCAGCGTCCAGCCGGGACAGGGCCCAGAGACCCAGTACTTC.

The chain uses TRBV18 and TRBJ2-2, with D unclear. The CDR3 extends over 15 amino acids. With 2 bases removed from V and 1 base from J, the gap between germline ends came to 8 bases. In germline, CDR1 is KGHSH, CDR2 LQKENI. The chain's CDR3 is CASSPGHQNTGELFF. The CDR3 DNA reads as TGTGCCAGCTCACCAGGGCACCAGAACACCGGGGAGCTGTTTTTT. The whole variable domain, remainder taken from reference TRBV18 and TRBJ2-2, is NAGVMQNPRHLVRRRGQEARLRCSPMKGHSHVYWYRQLPEEGLKFMVYLQKENIIDESGMPKERFSAEFPKEGPSILRIQQVVRGDSAAYFCASSPGHQNTGELFFGEGSRLTVL.

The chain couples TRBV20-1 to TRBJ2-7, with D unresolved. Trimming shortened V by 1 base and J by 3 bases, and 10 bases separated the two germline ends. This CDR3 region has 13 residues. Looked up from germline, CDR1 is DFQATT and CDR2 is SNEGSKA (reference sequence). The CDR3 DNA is TGCAGTGCTAGAGGGACGGTAAACTACGAGCAGTACTTC. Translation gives CSARGTVNYEQYF.